The 20 T cell receptor beta chains below were found in one sample sequenced in a study of CD8 T cells in Susac syndrome. When the RNA was reverse transcribed, random hexamers were used with an input of 0.5 to 1 ug. MiXCR was run by TCRdb on the immunoSEQ multiplex PCR reads, yielding one entry per CDR3 protein. This sample carries around 170,000 distinct CDR3 sequences, about 95% of them seen once, and the ten largest clones take 0.15% to 0.2%. Sequences were obtained from CD8+ T cells from PBMCs. These TCRs come from a human donor with multiple sclerosis.

The chain has TRBV4-1 and TRBJ1-2; D may be TRBD1 (5 bases). Trimming took off 4 bases at V and 7 bases at J, with 16 bases between the two ends. There are 14 residues in the CDR3. From germline, CDR1 is MGHRA and CDR2 YSYEKL. CDR3 amino acids: CASSPYNQGPGYTF. The CDR3 nucleotides are TGCGCCAGCAGCCCATATAACCAGGGACCTGGCTACACCTTC.

This clonotype was seen more than once but under ten times. The chain links TRBV9 to TRBJ2-1; 12 bases agree with TRBD2. The V and J ends lost 5 bases and 6 bases, in that order; junction bases with no gene match: 3. The CDR3 spans 14 residues. Per the germline V gene, CDR1 is SGDLS and CDR2 is YYNGEE. The CDR3 DNA reads as TGTGCCAGCAGTCTAGCGGGAGGGCCCAATGAGCAGTTCTTC. As protein: CASSLAGGPNEQFF.

This sequence joins TRBV12-3 or TRBV12-4 and TRBJ2-1, with a tentative D call TRBD1 (6 bases). V lost 5 bases, J lost 8 bases, and 13 bases lay in between. The CDR3 covers 13 residues. The CDR3 loop reads CASSSFRGHEQFF. Here the CDR3 DNA reads TGTGCCAGCAGTAGTTTCAGGGGACATGAGCAGTTCTTC.

The chain is built from TRBV29-1 and TRBJ1-5; possibly TRBD1 for D (6 bases). V lost 6 bases and J 3 bases, leaving 12 bases between the germline ends. The V gene's germline CDR1 is SQVTM and CDR2 ANQGSEA. This CDR3 is 13 amino acids long. CDR3 loop: CSVAQGINQPQHF. In DNA form, the CDR3 reads TGCAGCGTGGCCCAGGGGATCAATCAGCCCCAGCATTTT.

The chain has TRBV28 and TRBJ2-4; D is undetermined. There are 13 residues in the CDR3. The germline gives CDR1 MDHEN, CDR2 SYDVKM. V was cut by 7 bases and J by 10 bases, with 17 bases left in between. Written as DNA, the CDR3 is TGTGCCAGCAAATCTAAGTCCACTGCGATTCAGTACTTC. Translation gives CASKSKSTAIQYF.

The CDR3 coding sequence is TGTGCCAGCAGCCAAGACCTTTGGGACAGGGGGATCTCTGGGGCCAACGTCCTGACTTTC. Translated, it gives CASSQDLWDRGISGANVLTF. The chain uses TRBV3-1 and TRBJ2-6; 11 bases are shared with TRBD1. This CDR3 comprises 20 residues. V dropped 0 bases and J dropped 0; count of bases not matched to a gene: 7. The germline V gene encodes CDR1 LGHDT and CDR2 YNNKEL (reference sequence).

The V gene is TRBV3-1, the J gene TRBJ2-7; the D is unclear. The CDR3 has 18 residues. CDR1 is LGHDT, CDR2 YNNKEL, per germline (reference sequence). Deletions cut 4 bases from V and 0 bases from J, with 22 bases between. The CDR3 DNA reads as TGTGCCAGCAGCCCCCCGTGGTACCGGACCCCATACTCCTACGAGCAGTACTTC. It specifies CASSPPWYRTPYSYEQYF.

The rearrangement links TRBV28 to TRBJ1-5; D unresolved. CDR3 size: 15 residues. Trimming shortened V by 6 bases and J by 1 base, and 13 bases separated the two germline ends. Germline V gene data show CDR1 as MDHEN and CDR2 as SYDVKM. The CDR3 DNA reads TGTGCCAGCAGGGCTTTGGCGGCCAGCAATCAGCCCCAGCATTTT. Translation: CASRALAASNQPQHF.

The V gene is TRBV12-3 or TRBV12-4, the J gene TRBJ1-1; D uncertain. V was clipped by 4 bases and J by 6 bases, with 6 bases between them. This CDR3 is 11 amino acids long. The CDR3 loop reads CASSSEAEAFF. The CDR3 DNA reads as TGTGCCAGCAGTTCCGAGGCTGAAGCTTTCTTT.

This sequence joins TRBV23-1 and TRBJ2-7; D unclear. TRBV23-1 is annotated as an ORF whose role is uncertain. The ends were cut back, 3 bases at V and 2 bases at J, with 11 bases in the middle. The CDR3 has 14 amino acids. The chain's CDR3 is CASSHRSSPYEQYF. The CDR3 DNA follows: TGCGCCAGCAGTCACAGGTCTTCTCCCTACGAGCAGTACTTC.

This rearrangement joins TRBV7-9 to TRBJ2-5; D is perhaps TRBD2 (5 bases). CDR1 is SEHNR and CDR2 is FQNEAQ in the germline V gene (reference sequence). The ends were cut back, 4 bases at V and 1 base at J, with 7 bases in the middle. The CDR3 consists of 13 residues. CDR3 DNA sequence: TGTGCCAGCAGCTCGCGGGTCCAAGAGACCCAGTACTTC. Its translation is CASSSRVQETQYF.

This chain joins TRBV27 and TRBJ2-1, with D tentatively TRBD1 (5 bases). Trimming pared 5 bases from V and 7 bases from J, leaving 18 bases between. From germline, CDR1 is MNHEY and CDR2 SMNVEV (reference sequence). This CDR3 is built from 15 residues. CDR3 nucleotide sequence: TGTGCCAGCAGTCTTTTGCAGGGCGCGTCGAATGAGCAGTTCTTC. Translated: CASSLLQGASNEQFF.

This chain links TRBV5-1 with TRBJ2-6, with TRBD2 identical over 13 bases. This CDR3 spans 20 amino acids. V shed 4 bases and J 0 bases; nucleotides not matched to a gene: 10. Germline V gene lookup returns CDR1 SGHRS and CDR2 YFSETQ. DNA of the CDR3: TGCGCCAGCAGCCAGAGACTAGCGGGAGGCCTCGACTCTGGGGCCAACGTCCTGACTTTC. Translating it yields CASSQRLAGGLDSGANVLTF.

This clonotype appeared once. This sequence joins TRBV7-3 and TRBJ2-2; no clear D. Trimming shortened V by 1 base and J by 4 bases, and 10 bases separated the two germline ends. Germline values: CDR1 SGHTA, CDR2 FQGTGA. The CDR3 has 15 amino acids. The CDR3 protein is CASSLMGFGTGELFF. The CDR3 nucleotides read TGTGCCAGCAGCTTAATGGGTTTTGGCACCGGGGAGCTGTTTTTT. Filled out from reference TRBV7-3 and TRBJ2-2, the complete variable domain reads GAGVSQTPSNKVTEKGKYVELRCDPISGHTALYWYRQSLGQGPEFLIYFQGTGAADDSGLPNDRFFAVRPEGSVSTLKIQRTERGDSAVYLCASSLMGFGTGELFFGEGSRLTVL.

The chain combines TRBV9 with TRBJ2-3; the D is unclear. Deletions cut 2 bases from V and 4 bases from J, with 14 bases between. CDR1 SGDLS and CDR2 YYNGEE come from the germline V gene. The length of the CDR3 is 15 residues. The CDR3 DNA reads as TGTGCCAGCAGCGTTGAAATGGCGGCTTCAGATACGCAGTATTTT. Protein: CASSVEMAASDTQYF.

This chain joins TRBV4-1 and TRBJ2-1, with no clear D. V was shortened by 2 bases and J by 4 bases, with 12 bases between the two germline ends. There are 15 residues in the CDR3. CDR1 is MGHRA and CDR2 is YSYEKL in the germline V gene. The CDR3 bases are TGCGCCAGCAGCCAAAGTCCCGGACCTTACAATGAGCAGTTCTTC. It specifies CASSQSPGPYNEQFF.

The gene calls are TRBV20-1 and TRBJ2-1; D remains ambiguous. CDR1 is DFQATT and CDR2 is SNEGSKA in the germline V gene (reference sequence). The CDR3 is 16 amino acids. Deletions cut 0 bases from V and 10 bases from J, with 22 bases between. Written as DNA, the CDR3 is TGCAGTGCTAGAGATAAAGCCTCCCCCTTTAGGCACGAGCAGTTCTTC. It yields the protein CSARDKASPFRHEQFF.

The rearrangement links TRBV30 to TRBJ2-7, with a tentative D call TRBD2 (6 bases). The germline V and J ends were trimmed by 0 bases and 5 bases, with 14 bases remaining between them. CDR1 is GTSNPN and CDR2 is SVGIG in the germline V gene (reference sequence). There are 14 residues in the CDR3. The CDR3 DNA reads as TGTGCCTGGAGTGTCGACTTTCCGGGGGACGAGCAGTACTTC. It specifies CAWSVDFPGDEQYF.

The chain couples TRBV29-1 to TRBJ2-7; D gene uncertain. Per the germline V gene, CDR1 is SQVTM and CDR2 is ANQGSEA. This CDR3 comprises 13 residues. V was clipped by 4 bases and J by 1 base, with 11 bases between them. The CDR3 loop is CSVGVGKSYEQYF. The CDR3 DNA sequence: TGCAGCGTTGGAGTTGGAAAATCCTACGAGCAGTACTTC.

The chain carries TRBV20-1 and TRBJ2-1, with D possibly TRBD1 on 5 matching bases. The germline V gene has CDR1 DFQATT and CDR2 SNEGSKA (reference sequence). Deletions cut 0 bases from V and 4 bases from J, with 13 bases between. CDR3 length: 15 amino acids. The CDR3 sequence: CSARDQQGRYNEQFF. The DNA of the CDR3 is TGCAGTGCTAGAGATCAGCAGGGTCGTTACAATGAGCAGTTCTTC.